The present TCR beta chain was sequenced within a study of OX40 agonist ivuxolimab in advanced cancers. The CDR3 is 13 residues long. V gave up 5 bases and J gave up 5 bases; unmatched junction bases: 2. Per the germline V gene, CDR1 is SGHVS and CDR2 is FQNEAQ. Study findings and constraints: CD4+ T cells averaged fewer expanded clones than CD8+ T cells. Partial responders at 0.1-3.0 mg/kg showed near-lowest clonal expansion.

On this clone itself: Its target is unknown.

Sequencing used immunoSEQ multiplex PCR; TCRdb keeps in-frame clones, though not all of them. The table has roughly 70,000 clones, about nine tenths seen once. This receptor was taken from an adult with an advanced solid tumor such as melanoma, head and neck, liver or kidney cancer. The V and J genes are TRBV7-8 and TRBJ2-2; 7 nucleotides line up with TRBD1. Specimen: CD4+ or CD8+ T cells sorted from blood, collected in a trial of the OX40 agonist ivuxolimab. CDR3 in amino acids: CASSPTGTGELFF. Here the CDR3 DNA reads TGTGCCAGCAGCCCGACAGGGACCGGGGAGCTGTTTTTT.